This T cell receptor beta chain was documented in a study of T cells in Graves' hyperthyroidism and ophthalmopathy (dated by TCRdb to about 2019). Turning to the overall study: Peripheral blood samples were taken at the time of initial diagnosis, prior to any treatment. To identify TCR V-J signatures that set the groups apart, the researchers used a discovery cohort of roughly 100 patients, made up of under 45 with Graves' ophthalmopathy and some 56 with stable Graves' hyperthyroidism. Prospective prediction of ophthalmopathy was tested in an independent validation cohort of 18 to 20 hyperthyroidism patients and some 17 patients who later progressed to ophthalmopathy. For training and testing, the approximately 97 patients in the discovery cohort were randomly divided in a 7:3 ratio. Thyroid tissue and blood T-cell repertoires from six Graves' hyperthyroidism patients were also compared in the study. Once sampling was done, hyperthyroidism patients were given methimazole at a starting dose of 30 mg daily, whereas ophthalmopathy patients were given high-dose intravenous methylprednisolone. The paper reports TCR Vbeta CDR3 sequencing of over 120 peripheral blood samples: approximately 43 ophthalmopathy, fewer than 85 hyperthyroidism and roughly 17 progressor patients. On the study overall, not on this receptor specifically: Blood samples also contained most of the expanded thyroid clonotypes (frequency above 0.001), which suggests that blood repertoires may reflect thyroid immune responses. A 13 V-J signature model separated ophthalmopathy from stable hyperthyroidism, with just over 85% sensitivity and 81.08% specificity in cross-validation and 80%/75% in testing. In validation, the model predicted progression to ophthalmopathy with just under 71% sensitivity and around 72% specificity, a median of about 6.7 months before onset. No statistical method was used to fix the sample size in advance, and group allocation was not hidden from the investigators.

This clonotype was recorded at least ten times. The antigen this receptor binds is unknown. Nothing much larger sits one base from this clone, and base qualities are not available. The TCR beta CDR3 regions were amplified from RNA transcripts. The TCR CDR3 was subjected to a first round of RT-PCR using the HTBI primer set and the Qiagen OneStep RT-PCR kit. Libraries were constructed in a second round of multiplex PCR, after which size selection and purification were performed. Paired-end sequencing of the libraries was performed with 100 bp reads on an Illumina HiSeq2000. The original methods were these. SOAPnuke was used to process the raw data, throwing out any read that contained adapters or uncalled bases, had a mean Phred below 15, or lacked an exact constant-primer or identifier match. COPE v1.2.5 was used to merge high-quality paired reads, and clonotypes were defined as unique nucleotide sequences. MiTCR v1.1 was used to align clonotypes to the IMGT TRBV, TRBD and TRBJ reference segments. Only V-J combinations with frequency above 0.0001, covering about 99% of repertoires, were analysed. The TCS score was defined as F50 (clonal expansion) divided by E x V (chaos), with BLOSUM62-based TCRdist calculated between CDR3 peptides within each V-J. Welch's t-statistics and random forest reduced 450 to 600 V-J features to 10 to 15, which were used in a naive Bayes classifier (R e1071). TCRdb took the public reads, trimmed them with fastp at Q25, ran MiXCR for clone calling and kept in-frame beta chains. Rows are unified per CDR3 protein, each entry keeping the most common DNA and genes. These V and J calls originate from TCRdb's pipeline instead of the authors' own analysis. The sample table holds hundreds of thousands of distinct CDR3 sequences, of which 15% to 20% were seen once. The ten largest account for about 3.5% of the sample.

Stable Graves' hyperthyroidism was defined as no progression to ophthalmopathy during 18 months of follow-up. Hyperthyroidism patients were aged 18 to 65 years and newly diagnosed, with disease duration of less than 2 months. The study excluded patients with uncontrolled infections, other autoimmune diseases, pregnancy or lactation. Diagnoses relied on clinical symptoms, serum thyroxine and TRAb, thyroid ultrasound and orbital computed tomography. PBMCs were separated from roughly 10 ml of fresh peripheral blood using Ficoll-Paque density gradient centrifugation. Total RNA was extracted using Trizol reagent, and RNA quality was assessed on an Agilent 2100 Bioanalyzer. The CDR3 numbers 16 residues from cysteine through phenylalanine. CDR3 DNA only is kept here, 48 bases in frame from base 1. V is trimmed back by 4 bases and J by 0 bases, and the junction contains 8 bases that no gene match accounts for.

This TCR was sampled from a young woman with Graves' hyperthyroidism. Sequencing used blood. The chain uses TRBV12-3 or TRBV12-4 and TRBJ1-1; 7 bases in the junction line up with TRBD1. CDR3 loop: CASSSRQGGMNTEAFF. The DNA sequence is TGTGCCAGCAGTTCTAGACAGGGTGGTATGAACACTGAAGCTTTCTTT.